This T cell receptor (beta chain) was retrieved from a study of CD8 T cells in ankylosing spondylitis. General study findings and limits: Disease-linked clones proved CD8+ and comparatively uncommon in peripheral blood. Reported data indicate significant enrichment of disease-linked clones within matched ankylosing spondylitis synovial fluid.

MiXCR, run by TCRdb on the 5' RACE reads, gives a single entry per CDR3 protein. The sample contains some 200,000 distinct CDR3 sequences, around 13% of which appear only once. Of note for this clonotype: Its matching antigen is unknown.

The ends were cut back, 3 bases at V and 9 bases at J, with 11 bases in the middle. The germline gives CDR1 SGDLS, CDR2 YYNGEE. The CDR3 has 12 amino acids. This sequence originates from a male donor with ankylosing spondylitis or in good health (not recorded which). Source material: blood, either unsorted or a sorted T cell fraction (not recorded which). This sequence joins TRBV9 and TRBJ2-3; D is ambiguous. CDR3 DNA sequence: TGTGCCAGCAGCGGGCCCAGTCGGACGCAGTATTTT. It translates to CASSGPSRTQYF. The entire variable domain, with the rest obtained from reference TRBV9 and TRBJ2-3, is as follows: DSGVTQTPKHLITATGQRVTLRCSPRSGDLSVYWYQQSLDQGLQFLIQYYNGEERAKGNILERFSAQQFPDLHSELNLSSLELGDSALYFCASSGPSRTQYFGPGTRLTVL.